These 21 T cell receptor beta chains were all obtained from the same sample, sequenced in a study of cytomegalovirus exposure and HLA in healthy donors. PCR amplification relied on 60 Vbeta primers (plus 13 Jbeta primers). TCRdb keeps only in-frame clones here, not all; method: immunoSEQ multiplex PCR. The sample contains about 110,000 clones, over 80% of which appear only once. Sequencing was done on a sample of PBMCs. The receptors shown here come from a young man in good health and CMV-seropositive.

The chain uses TRBV11-2 and TRBJ2-5; a weak D match, TRBD2 (5 bases). The CDR3 consists of 13 residues. Germline V gene sequence: CDR1 SGHAT, CDR2 FQNNGV. V dropped 6 bases and J dropped 5 bases, with 13 bases sitting between them. CDR3 loop: CASSHRRGETQYF. The CDR3, as DNA: TGTGCCAGCAGTCACCGCCGAGGGGAGACCCAGTACTTC.

V and J are TRBV12-5 and TRBJ2-3; 10 bases map to TRBD1. The J segment lost 2 bases and the V segment lost 10 bases, leaving 12 bases of the junction unmatched. CDR3 length: 16 residues. CDR1 and CDR2 from the germline V gene are LGHNT and FRNRAP. In DNA, the CDR3 is TGTGCTACTAAACAGTCGGGACAGGGGTACACAGATACGCAGTATTTT. This gives the protein CATKQSGQGYTDTQYF.

The rearrangement uses TRBV9 and TRBJ1-2, with unresolved D. Per the germline V gene, CDR1 is SGDLS and CDR2 is YYNGEE. The length of the CDR3 is 13 residues. Trimming took off 4 bases at V and 5 bases at J, with 12 bases between the two ends. CDR3 coding DNA: TGTGCCAGCAGCACCCACACCCAGTATGGCTACACCTTC. Translated, it gives CASSTHTQYGYTF.

The genes are TRBV7-9 and TRBJ2-1; no reliable D call. V dropped 0 bases and J dropped 2 bases, with 11 bases sitting between them. The CDR3 has 16 residues. CDR1 is SEHNR, CDR2 FQNEAQ, per germline (reference sequence). The DNA for the CDR3 is TGTGCCAGCAGCTTAGCCGCAGGCTTGACCTACAATGAGCAGTTCTTC. Protein: CASSLAAGLTYNEQFF.

The sample holds one count of this clone. This chain uses TRBV15 with TRBJ1-4; D gene unclear. Germline loops: CDR1 LNHNV, CDR2 YYDKDF (reference sequence). CDR3 length equals 15 residues. V was cut by 0 bases and J by 3 bases, with 8 bases left in between. CDR3 loop: CATSRDVGANEKLFF. The DNA for the CDR3 is TGTGCCACCAGCAGAGATGTCGGGGCTAATGAAAAACTGTTTTTT.

The chain employs TRBV29-1 and TRBJ2-5; 8 nucleotides line up with TRBD2. Unmatched junction bases numbered 4, after V lost 6 bases and J lost 1 base. CDR3 size: 13 residues. In germline, CDR1 is SQVTM, CDR2 ANQGSEA. CDR3 residues: CSVRAGVQETQYF. As DNA, the CDR3 is TGCAGCGTCCGAGCGGGGGTCCAAGAGACCCAGTACTTC.

The chain recombines TRBV2 with TRBJ2-5; TRBD2 aligns across 8 bases. The V and J ends lost 10 bases and 3 bases, in that order; junction bases with no gene match: 4. Germline CDR1 and CDR2: SNHLY and FYNNEI. The CDR3 consists of 12 residues. CDR3 sequence (DNA): TGTGCCACGGGACTAGTGGAAGAGACCCAGTACTTC. This translates into CATGLVEETQYF.

V usage is TRBV6-5 and J usage is TRBJ2-1; 9 bases are shared with TRBD2. Germline CDR1 reads MNHEY; CDR2 reads SVGAGI. The V segment lost 2 bases and the J segment 10 bases; nucleotides outside the gene matches: 6. The CDR3 runs to 14 residues. The CDR3 sequence is CASSYGGGAAEQFF. The CDR3 DNA follows: TGTGCCAGCAGTTACGGCGGGGGGGCAGCGGAGCAGTTCTTC.

The J gene is TRBJ2-3, the V gene TRBV9; TRBD2 matches at 8 bases. CDR1 is SGDLS, CDR2 YYNGEE, per germline. J gave up 8 bases and V 3 bases, and 20 bases lay outside the gene matches. This CDR3 comprises 18 residues. This CDR3 is CASSAGTERGRPVGTQYF. The CDR3 nucleotides are TGTGCCAGCAGCGCCGGTACCGAGCGGGGGCGCCCGGTAGGTACGCAGTATTTT.

The chain is built from TRBV10-3 and TRBJ1-3; D is perhaps TRBD1 (5 bases). Looked up from germline, CDR1 is ENHRY and CDR2 is SYGVKD. This CDR3 has 17 residues. Deletions cut 4 bases from V and 2 bases from J, with 18 bases between. CDR3 protein: CAISADGGRGPGNTIYF. The CDR3 DNA is TGTGCCATCAGTGCGGACGGGGGACGTGGGCCTGGAAACACCATATATTTT.

The V gene is TRBV18, the J gene TRBJ2-2, with D maybe TRBD1 (5 bases). Looked up from germline, CDR1 is KGHSH and CDR2 is LQKENI. The ends were cut back, 6 bases at V and 7 bases at J, with 24 bases in the middle. This CDR3 region has 17 residues. The CDR3 region is CASSEVGSSQGGGELFF. The CDR3 nucleotides read TGTGCCAGCTCCGAAGTCGGCAGCTCTCAGGGTGGCGGGGAGCTGTTTTTT.

The chain employs TRBV2 and TRBJ1-2, with D possibly TRBD1 on 6 matching bases. Trimming took off 3 bases at V and 7 bases at J, with 15 bases between the two ends. Per the germline V gene, CDR1 is SNHLY and CDR2 is FYNNEI. The CDR3 is 14 amino acids. The CDR3 DNA reads as TGTGCCAGCAGTGATCTGGCAGGGGCGTCTGGCTACACCTTC. It specifies CASSDLAGASGYTF.

This clone came up a few times. The chain has TRBV4-2 and TRBJ2-1; 8 nucleotides line up with TRBD2. Germline loops: CDR1 LGHNA, CDR2 YNFKEQ. The junction had 16 bases not matched to a gene; V was cut back by 5 bases and J by 10 bases. The length of the CDR3 is 16 residues. Here the CDR3 DNA reads TGTGCCAGCAGCTCCTCGACTAGCGTTCTGTTCCGGGAGCAGTTCTTC. Protein: CASSSSTSVLFREQFF.

The chain has TRBV18 and TRBJ1-4; TRBD1 might be the D (6 bases). This CDR3 contains 16 residues. Germline lookup yields CDR1 KGHSH and CDR2 LQKENI. V dropped 3 bases and J dropped 3 bases, with 14 bases sitting between them. The CDR3 DNA reads as TGTGCCAGCTCACCCCTTACAGGGCTGGCTAATGAAAAACTGTTTTTT. It specifies CASSPLTGLANEKLFF.

This chain links TRBV7-3 with TRBJ1-6, with D possibly being TRBD1 (6 bases). V was clipped by 6 bases and J by 8 bases, with 11 bases between them. CDR1 and CDR2 from the germline V gene are SGHTA and FQGTGA. CDR3 length: 13 amino acids. This CDR3 is CASRGAGDSPLHF. The CDR3 bases are TGTGCCAGCAGGGGGGCTGGGGATTCACCCCTCCACTTT.

This clone was seen a single time. One junction end disagrees with the germline gene, perhaps due to a read error. The sample holds other DNA sequences that translate to the same CDR3. V and J are TRBV6-1 and TRBJ2-7; TRBD1 might be the D (6 bases). This CDR3 is built from 15 residues. Germline CDR1 reads MNHNS; CDR2 reads SASEGT. CDR3: CASSRALDSTYEQYF. CDR3 nucleotides: TGTGCCAGCAGTCGGGCCCTGGACAGTACCTACGAACAGTACTTC.

V and J are TRBV10-3 and TRBJ2-7, with TRBD2 as a possible D gene (5 bases). The CDR3 is 14 amino acids. Germline assignment: CDR1 ENHRY and CDR2 SYGVKD. Trimming removed 0 bases at V and 2 bases at J, with 8 bases between. CDR3: CAISESMGAYEQYF. The CDR3 DNA follows: TGTGCCATCAGTGAGTCGATGGGAGCCTACGAGCAGTACTTC.

The CDR3 spells CASSLTVFANTGELFF. The CDR3 DNA reads TGTGCCAGCAGCCTGACAGTCTTCGCGAACACCGGGGAGCTGTTTTTT. The chain links TRBV14 to TRBJ2-2; TRBD1 is a possible D gene (5 bases). The CDR3 sequence is 16 residues long. V was shortened by 4 bases and J by 0 bases, with 12 bases between the two germline ends. Germline CDR1 is SGHDN and CDR2 is FVKESK.

V is TRBV18 and J is TRBJ1-1; D is unresolved. CDR1 is KGHSH and CDR2 is LQKENI in the germline V gene. V was pared by 0 bases and J by 1 base, with 9 bases between. This CDR3 contains 15 residues. CDR3 nucleotides: TGTGCCAGCTCACCACCGAGTTACGGGAACACTGAAGCTTTCTTT. As protein: CASSPPSYGNTEAFF.

This sequence joins TRBV2 and TRBJ1-4; D may be TRBD1 (5 bases). Deletions cut 6 bases from V and 5 bases from J, with 13 bases between. Germline CDR1 reads SNHLY; CDR2 reads FYNNEI. This CDR3 has 14 residues. The DNA of the CDR3 is TGTGCCAGCAGCCCCCAGGGTCGAAATGAAAAACTGTTTTTT. Protein product: CASSPQGRNEKLFF.

The chain is built from TRBV19 and TRBJ2-5, with 9 bases fitting TRBD2. CDR1 and CDR2 from the germline V gene are LNHDA and SQIVND (reference sequence). J gave up 7 bases and V 5 bases, and 11 bases lay outside the gene matches. The CDR3 consists of 15 residues. The CDR3 protein is CASSVAGDLWGTQYF. The CDR3, as DNA: TGTGCCAGTAGTGTAGCGGGGGACCTTTGGGGGACCCAGTACTTC.